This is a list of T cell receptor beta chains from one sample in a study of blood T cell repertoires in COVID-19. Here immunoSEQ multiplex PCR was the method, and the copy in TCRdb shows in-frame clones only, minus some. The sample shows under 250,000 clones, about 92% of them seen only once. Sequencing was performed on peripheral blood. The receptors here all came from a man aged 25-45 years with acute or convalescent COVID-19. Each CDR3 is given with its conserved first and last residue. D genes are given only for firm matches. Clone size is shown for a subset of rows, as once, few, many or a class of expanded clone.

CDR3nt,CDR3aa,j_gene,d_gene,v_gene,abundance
TGTGCCAGCAGTTCCACACCGTCCTACGAGCAGTACTTC,CASSSTPSYEQYF,TRBJ2-7,.,TRBV12-3/TRBV12-4,.
TGCAGTGCTAGTTGGGGACTAACCAATGAGCAGTTCTTC,CSASWGLTNEQFF,TRBJ2-1,TRBD2,TRBV20-1,.
TGTGCCAGCAACCCTCCAGCGACAGGGGGCCGCCAGCCCCAGCATTTT,CASNPPATGGRQPQHF,TRBJ1-5,TRBD1,TRBV28,.
TGTGCCAGCAGTGAGAACAGGGGACCTTATTACGAGCAGTACTTC,CASSENRGPYYEQYF,TRBJ2-7,TRBD1,TRBV6-1,.
TGTGCCAGCAGCTACCGAACTAGCGCAAACTACGAGCAGTACTTC,CASSYRTSANYEQYF,TRBJ2-7,TRBD2,TRBV7-2,.
TGTGCCAGCAGTCCCCCCAGTTTCACCTACAATGAGCAGTTCTTC,CASSPPSFTYNEQFF,TRBJ2-1,.,TRBV6-6,.
TGTGCCAGCAGCTTAGCGCGGGTTGTCTACGAGCAGTACTTC,CASSLARVVYEQYF,TRBJ2-7,.,TRBV7-8,.
TGTGCCACCGGGACAGGGGCCACCGGGGAGCTGTTTTTT,CATGTGATGELFF,TRBJ2-2,TRBD1,TRBV19,.
TGTGCCAGCAGCTTCCCCACAGCTTCCTACAATGAGCAGTTCTTC,CASSFPTASYNEQFF,TRBJ2-1,.,TRBV11-2,.
TGTGCCAGCACGGGGGGGCACACCGGGGAGCTGTTTTTT,CASTGGHTGELFF,TRBJ2-2,TRBD2,TRBV12-3/TRBV12-4,.
TGTGCCAGCAGCTTAGCCCAGGGGACGGAGACCCAGTACTTC,CASSLAQGTETQYF,TRBJ2-5,.,TRBV7-2,once
TGTGCCTGGAGTGTGGGCAGCAATCAGCCCCAGCATTTT,CAWSVGSNQPQHF,TRBJ1-5,.,TRBV30,.
TGCGCCAGCAGCCAAAGTACAGGGAGCGTCCAGCCCCAGCATTTT,CASSQSTGSVQPQHF,TRBJ1-5,.,TRBV4-1,.
TGTGCCAGCAGTGTCAACGGGAGGGACACAGATACGCAGTATTTT,CASSVNGRDTDTQYF,TRBJ2-3,TRBD2,TRBV2,.
TGTGCCAGCAGCGTTGGTGGGACAGGGCGCAATGAGCAGTTCTTC,CASSVGGTGRNEQFF,TRBJ2-1,TRBD1,TRBV2,.
TGTGCCAGCTCACCCACAGGGTACTTCCTCTACTCTGGAAACACCATATATTTT,CASSPTGYFLYSGNTIYF,TRBJ1-3,.,TRBV28,.
TGTGCCAGCAGTTTTGTGGGACAGGGGGCAAATGAGCAGTTCTTC,CASSFVGQGANEQFF,TRBJ2-1,TRBD1,TRBV28,.
TGTGCCAGCAGTTTAGCTGGACTAGCGCCCTCCGAAGATACGCAGTATTTT,CASSLAGLAPSEDTQYF,TRBJ2-3,TRBD2,TRBV28,few
TGTGCCAGCAGTTTCCGTCTTAGCCCTATCGAGCAGTACTTC,CASSFRLSPIEQYF,TRBJ2-7,.,TRBV27,.
TGTGCCACCAGTGATACTAGCGGGAGGAGTATCAATGAGCAGTTCTTC,CATSDTSGRSINEQFF,TRBJ2-1,TRBD2,TRBV24-1,.
TGTGCCAGCAGCCACGGACAGACCGGGGAGCTGTTTTTT,CASSHGQTGELFF,TRBJ2-2,.,TRBV5-5,.
TGTGCCAGCAGAGCCTTTGCGGGATTTAATGAAAAACTGTTTTTT,CASRAFAGFNEKLFF,TRBJ1-4,.,TRBV7-9,few
TGTGCCTGGAGTTTTGGGGGGAATCAGCCCCAGCATTTT,CAWSFGGNQPQHF,TRBJ1-5,.,TRBV30,.
TGTGCCAGCAGTTATAACAGGGATGGCTACACCTTC,CASSYNRDGYTF,TRBJ1-2,.,TRBV2,.
TGTGCCACCAGCAGGGGGGGAGAGACCCAGTACTTC,CATSRGGETQYF,TRBJ2-5,.,TRBV15,.
TGTGCCAGCAGTTTATCCCCGGAGTTGGATGAGCAGTTCTTC,CASSLSPELDEQFF,TRBJ2-1,.,TRBV28,.
TGTGCCAGCAGCCGGACGAGGTTTTCGGGGATCTCCTCCTACGAGCAGTACTTC,CASSRTRFSGISSYEQYF,TRBJ2-7,.,TRBV7-8,.
TGTGCCACCACACCAAGACAGGGATTTTGGGGGAACACTGAAGCTTTCTTT,CATTPRQGFWGNTEAFF,TRBJ1-1,TRBD1,TRBV3-1/TRBV3-2,.
TGTGCCAGCAGTTTGGGGCGTTGGTCACCCCTCCACTTT,CASSLGRWSPLHF,TRBJ1-6,.,TRBV28,.
TGTGCCAGCAGGGGAGGCAACGAGCAGTACTTC,CASRGGNEQYF,TRBJ2-7,.,TRBV7-9,.
TGTGCCAGCAGTTATCGGCCAAACAGGGGATCAAATGGCTACACCTTC,CASSYRPNRGSNGYTF,TRBJ1-2,TRBD1,TRBV6-5,.
TGCGCCAGCAGCCTAACTAGCGGACCCCTCGAGCAGTACTTC,CASSLTSGPLEQYF,TRBJ2-7,TRBD2,TRBV5-1,.
TGTGCCAGTAGTAGTTCCCACAGCGGGCCGGGGTGCGCCTTC,CASSSSHSGPGCAF,TRBJ1-2,.,TRBV19,.
TGTGCCAGCTCACCAAACACGAACATCCCAAAACTAGCGGGAGGGCTCAATGAGCAGTTCTTC,CASSPNTNIPKLAGGLNEQFF,TRBJ2-1,TRBD2,TRBV18,.
TGCGCCAGCAGCTCCCCTTCGGGATACAATGAGCAGTTCTTC,CASSSPSGYNEQFF,TRBJ2-1,.,TRBV5-1,.